This TCR beta chain derives from a study of Graves' ophthalmopathy and Graves' hyperthyroidism. RNA transcripts were the source from which TCR beta CDR3 regions were amplified. A first-round RT-PCR used HTBI primers, followed by a second-round multiplex PCR. TCRdb reanalysed the multiplex PCR reads using MiXCR and keeps one entry per CDR3 protein. The table includes roughly 700,000 distinct CDR3 sequences, 40% detected once. The CDR3 totals 16 residues. The germline V gene encodes CDR1 MGHDK and CDR2 SYGVNS. J gave up 4 bases and V 7 bases, and 13 bases lay outside the gene matches. Disease in donors with ophthalmopathy had moderate-to-severe activity, CAS ≥3, NOSPECS ≥4 and under 3 months' duration.

The chain has TRBV25-1 and TRBJ1-5, with 7 bases lining up with TRBD1. This clonotype was obtained from an adult man with Graves' ophthalmopathy. The sample was peripheral blood. The CDR3 reads CASIPQGQNVNQPQHF. For the CDR3, the DNA is TGTGCCAGCATACCTCAGGGACAGAACGTTAATCAGCCCCAGCATTTT.